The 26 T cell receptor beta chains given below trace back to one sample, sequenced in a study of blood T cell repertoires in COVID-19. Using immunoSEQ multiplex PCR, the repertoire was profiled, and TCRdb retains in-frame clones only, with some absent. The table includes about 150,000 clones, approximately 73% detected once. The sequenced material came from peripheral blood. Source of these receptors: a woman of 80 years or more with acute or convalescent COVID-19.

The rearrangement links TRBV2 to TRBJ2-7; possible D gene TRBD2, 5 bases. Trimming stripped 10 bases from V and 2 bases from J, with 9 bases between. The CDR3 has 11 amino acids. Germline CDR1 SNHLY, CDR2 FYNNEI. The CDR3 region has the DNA TGTGCCATCGGGAAAACCTACGAGCAGTACTTC. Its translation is CAIGKTYEQYF.

CDR3: CASSWGDSQDLGEQYF. The DNA of the CDR3 is TGCGCCAGCAGCTGGGGGGACAGCCAGGATTTAGGCGAGCAGTACTTC. The chain combines TRBV5-1 with TRBJ2-7; maybe TRBD1 (7 bases). The germline V and J ends were trimmed by 3 bases and 6 bases, with 22 bases remaining between them. This CDR3 comprises 16 residues. Per germline, CDR1 SGHRS and CDR2 YFSETQ. The full variable domain, rest sourced from reference TRBV5-1 and TRBJ2-7, is KAGVTQTPRYLIKTRGQQVTLSCSPISGHRSVSWYQQTPGQGLQFLFEYFSETQRNKGNFPGRFSGRQFSNSRSEMNVSTLELGDSALYLCASSWGDSQDLGEQYFGPGTRLTVT.

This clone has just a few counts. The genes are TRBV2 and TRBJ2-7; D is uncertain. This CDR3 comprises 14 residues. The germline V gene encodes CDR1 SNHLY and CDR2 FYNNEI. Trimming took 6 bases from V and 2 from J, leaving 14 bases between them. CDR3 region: CASSPQVDTYEQYF. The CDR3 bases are TGTGCCAGCAGCCCTCAGGTTGATACCTACGAGCAGTACTTC.

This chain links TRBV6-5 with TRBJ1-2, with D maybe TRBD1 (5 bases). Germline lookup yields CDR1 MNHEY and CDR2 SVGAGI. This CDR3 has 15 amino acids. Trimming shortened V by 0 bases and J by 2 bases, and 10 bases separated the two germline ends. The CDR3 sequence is CASSYSAGSNYGYTF. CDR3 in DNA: TGTGCCAGCAGTTACTCTGCAGGGTCGAACTATGGCTACACCTTC.

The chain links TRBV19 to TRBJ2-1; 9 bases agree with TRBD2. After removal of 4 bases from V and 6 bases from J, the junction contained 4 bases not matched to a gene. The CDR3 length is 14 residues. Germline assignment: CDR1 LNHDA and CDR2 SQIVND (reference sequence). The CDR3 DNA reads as TGTGCCAGTAGTACGGGACTAGCTAGCAATGAGCAGTTCTTC. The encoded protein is CASSTGLASNEQFF.

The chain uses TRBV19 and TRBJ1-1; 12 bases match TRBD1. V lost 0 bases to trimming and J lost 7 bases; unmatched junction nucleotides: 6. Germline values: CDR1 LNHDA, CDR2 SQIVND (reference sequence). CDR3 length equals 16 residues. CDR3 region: CASSIEGTGGAIEAFF. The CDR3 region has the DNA TGTGCCAGTAGTATAGAGGGGACAGGGGGCGCGATTGAAGCTTTCTTT.

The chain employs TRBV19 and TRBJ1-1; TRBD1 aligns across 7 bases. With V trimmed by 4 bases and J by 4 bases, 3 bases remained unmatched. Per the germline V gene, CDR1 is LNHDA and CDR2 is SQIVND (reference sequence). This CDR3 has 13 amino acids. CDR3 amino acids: CASSNDRVTEAFF. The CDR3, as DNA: TGTGCCAGTAGTAATGACAGGGTCACTGAAGCTTTCTTT.

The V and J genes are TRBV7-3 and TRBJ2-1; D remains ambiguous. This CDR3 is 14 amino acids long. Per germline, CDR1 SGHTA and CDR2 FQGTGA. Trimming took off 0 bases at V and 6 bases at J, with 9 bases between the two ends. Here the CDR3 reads CASSLTSATNEQFF. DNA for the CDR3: TGTGCCAGCAGCTTAACGTCCGCTACCAATGAGCAGTTCTTC.

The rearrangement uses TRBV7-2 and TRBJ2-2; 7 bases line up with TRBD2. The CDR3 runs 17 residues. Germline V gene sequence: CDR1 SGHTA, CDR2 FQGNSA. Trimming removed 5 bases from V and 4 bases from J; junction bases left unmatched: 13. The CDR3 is CASSRRSVGGFTGELFF. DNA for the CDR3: TGTGCCAGCAGCCGTCGTTCCGTGGGAGGGTTCACCGGGGAGCTGTTTTTT.

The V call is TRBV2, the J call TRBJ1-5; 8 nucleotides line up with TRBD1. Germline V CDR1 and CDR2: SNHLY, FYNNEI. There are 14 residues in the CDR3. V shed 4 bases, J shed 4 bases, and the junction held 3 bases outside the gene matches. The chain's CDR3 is CASSGQGRNQPQHF. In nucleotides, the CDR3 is TGTGCCAGCAGTGGACAGGGGCGAAATCAGCCCCAGCATTTT.

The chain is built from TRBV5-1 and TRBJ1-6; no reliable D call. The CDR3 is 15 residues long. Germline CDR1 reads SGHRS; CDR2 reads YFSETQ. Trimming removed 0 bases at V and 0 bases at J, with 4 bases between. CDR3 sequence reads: CASSLGSSYNSPLHF. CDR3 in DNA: TGCGCCAGCAGCTTGGGGAGCTCCTATAATTCACCCCTCCACTTT.

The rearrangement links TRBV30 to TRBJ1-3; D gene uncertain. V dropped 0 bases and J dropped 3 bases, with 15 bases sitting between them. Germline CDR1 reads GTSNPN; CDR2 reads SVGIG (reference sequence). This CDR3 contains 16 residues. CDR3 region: CAWSVNSPWVGNTIYF. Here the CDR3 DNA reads TGTGCCTGGAGTGTAAATAGCCCCTGGGTTGGAAACACCATATATTTT.

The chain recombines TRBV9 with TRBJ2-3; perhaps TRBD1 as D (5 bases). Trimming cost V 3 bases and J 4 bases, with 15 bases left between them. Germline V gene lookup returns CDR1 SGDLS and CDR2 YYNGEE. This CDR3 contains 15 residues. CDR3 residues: CASSGQTGKADTQYF. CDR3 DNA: TGTGCCAGCAGCGGACAGACCGGTAAAGCAGATACGCAGTATTTT.

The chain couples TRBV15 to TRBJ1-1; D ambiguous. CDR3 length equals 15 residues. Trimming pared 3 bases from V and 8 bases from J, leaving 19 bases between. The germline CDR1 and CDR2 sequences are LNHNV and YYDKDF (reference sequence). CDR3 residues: CATSSEIAGFGEAFF. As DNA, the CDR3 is TGTGCCACCAGCAGCGAGATAGCGGGGTTCGGCGAAGCTTTCTTT.

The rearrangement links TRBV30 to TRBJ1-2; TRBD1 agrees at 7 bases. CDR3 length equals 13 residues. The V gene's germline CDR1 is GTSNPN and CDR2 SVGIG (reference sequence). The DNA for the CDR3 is TGTGCACGGACCAGACAGGGTTTTAAAGGCTACACCTTC. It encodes CARTRQGFKGYTF. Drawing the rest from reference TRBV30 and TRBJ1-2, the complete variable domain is SQTIHQWPATLVQPVGSPLSLECTVEGTSNPNLYWYRQAAGRGLQLLFYSVGIGQISSEVPQNLSASRPQDRQFILSSKKLLLSDSGFYLCARTRQGFKGYTFGSGTRLTVV.

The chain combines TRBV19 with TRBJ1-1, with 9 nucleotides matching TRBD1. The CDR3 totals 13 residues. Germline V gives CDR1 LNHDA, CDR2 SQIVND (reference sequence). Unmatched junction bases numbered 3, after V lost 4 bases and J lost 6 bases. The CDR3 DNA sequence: TGTGCCAGTAGTAGGGACAGGGACGCTGAAGCTTTCTTT. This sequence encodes CASSRDRDAEAFF.

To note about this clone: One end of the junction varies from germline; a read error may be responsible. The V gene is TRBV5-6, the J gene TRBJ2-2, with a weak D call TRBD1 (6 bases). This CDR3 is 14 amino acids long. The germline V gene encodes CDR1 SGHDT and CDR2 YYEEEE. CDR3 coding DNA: TGTGCCAGCAGATTGGACAGAAACACCGGGGAGCTGTTTTTT. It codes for CASRLDRNTGELFF.

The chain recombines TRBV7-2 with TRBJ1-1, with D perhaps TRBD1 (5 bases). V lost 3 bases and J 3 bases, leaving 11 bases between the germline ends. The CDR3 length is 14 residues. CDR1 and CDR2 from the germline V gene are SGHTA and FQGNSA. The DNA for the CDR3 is TGTGCCAGCAGCTTCCAGGGCGGAGACACTGAAGCTTTCTTT. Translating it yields CASSFQGGDTEAFF.

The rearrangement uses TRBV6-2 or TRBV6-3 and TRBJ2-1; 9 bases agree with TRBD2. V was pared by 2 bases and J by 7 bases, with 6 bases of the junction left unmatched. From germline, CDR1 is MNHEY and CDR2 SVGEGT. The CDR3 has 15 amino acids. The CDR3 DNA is TGTGCCAGCAGTTACGCGGGAGGGCCAGGGAATGAGCAGTTCTTC. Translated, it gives CASSYAGGPGNEQFF.

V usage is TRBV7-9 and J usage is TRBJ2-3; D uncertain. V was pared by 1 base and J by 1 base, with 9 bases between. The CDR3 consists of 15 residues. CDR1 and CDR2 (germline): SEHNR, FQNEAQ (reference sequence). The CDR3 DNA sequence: TGTGCCAGCAGCTTAGTACTACCTCGCACAGATACGCAGTATTTT. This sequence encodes CASSLVLPRTDTQYF.

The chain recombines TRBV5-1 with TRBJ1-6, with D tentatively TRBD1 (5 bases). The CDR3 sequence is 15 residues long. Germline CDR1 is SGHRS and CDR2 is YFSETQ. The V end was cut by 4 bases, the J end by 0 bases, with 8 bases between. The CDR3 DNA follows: TGCGCCAGCAGCGCCGACAGCTCCTATAATTCACCCCTCCACTTT. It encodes CASSADSSYNSPLHF.

CDR3 DNA: TGTGCCACCGGGGACAGGCCCTTTGAAGCTTTCTTT. The encoded protein is CATGDRPFEAFF. The chain employs TRBV28 and TRBJ1-1; 8 bases are shared with TRBD1. V trimming: 10 bases; J trimming: 7 bases; junction bases outside the gene matches: 8. The CDR3 is 12 residues long. The germline V gene has CDR1 MDHEN and CDR2 SYDVKM.

The CDR3 sequence: CASSQEADSPLHF. In nucleotides, the CDR3 is TGTGCCAGCAGCCAAGAGGCGGATTCACCCCTCCACTTT. The chain has TRBV3-1 (or the pseudogene TRBV3-2) and TRBJ1-6; D is unclear. V lost 0 bases to trimming and J lost 8 bases, with 5 bases between them. The germline V gene has CDR1 LGHDT and CDR2 YNNKEL (reference sequence). The CDR3 totals 13 residues.

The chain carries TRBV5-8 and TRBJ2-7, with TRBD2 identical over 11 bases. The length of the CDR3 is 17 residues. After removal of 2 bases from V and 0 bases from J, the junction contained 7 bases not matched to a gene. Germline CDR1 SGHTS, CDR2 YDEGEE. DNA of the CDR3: TGTGCCAGCAGCTTCCAGGGACTAGCGGATAGCTCCTACGAGCAGTACTTC. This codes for CASSFQGLADSSYEQYF.

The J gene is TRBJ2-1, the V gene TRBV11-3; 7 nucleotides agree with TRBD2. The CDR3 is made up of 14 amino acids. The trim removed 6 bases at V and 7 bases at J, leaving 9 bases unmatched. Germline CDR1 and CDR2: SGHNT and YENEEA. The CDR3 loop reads CASSLNGRTNEQFF. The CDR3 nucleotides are TGTGCCAGCAGTCTGAACGGGAGGACGAATGAGCAGTTCTTC.

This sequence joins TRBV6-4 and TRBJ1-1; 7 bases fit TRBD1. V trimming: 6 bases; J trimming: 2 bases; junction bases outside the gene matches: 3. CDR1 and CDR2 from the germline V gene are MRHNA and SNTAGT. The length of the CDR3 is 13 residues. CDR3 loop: CASRGQSNTEAFF. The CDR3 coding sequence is TGTGCCAGCAGGGGACAGTCAAACACTGAAGCTTTCTTT.